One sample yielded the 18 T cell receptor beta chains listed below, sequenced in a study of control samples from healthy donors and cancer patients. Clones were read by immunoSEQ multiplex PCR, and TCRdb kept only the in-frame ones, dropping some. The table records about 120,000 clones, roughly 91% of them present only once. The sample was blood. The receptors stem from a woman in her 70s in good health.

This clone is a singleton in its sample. CDR3 sequence reads: CASRDGTGGGQPQHF. CDR3 in DNA: TGTGCCAGCAGGGATGGGACAGGGGGCGGTCAGCCCCAGCATTTT. This sequence joins TRBV6-5 and TRBJ1-5, with 12 bases fitting TRBD1. Germline V CDR1 and CDR2: MNHEY, SVGAGI. V dropped 6 bases and J dropped 6; count of bases not matched to a gene: 6. This CDR3 contains 15 residues.

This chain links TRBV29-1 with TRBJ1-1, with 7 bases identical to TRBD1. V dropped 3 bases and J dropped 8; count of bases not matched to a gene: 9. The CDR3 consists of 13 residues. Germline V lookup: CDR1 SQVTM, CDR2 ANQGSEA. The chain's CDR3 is CSVDANRGSEAFF. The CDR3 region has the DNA TGCAGCGTTGACGCAAACAGGGGCTCAGAAGCTTTCTTT.

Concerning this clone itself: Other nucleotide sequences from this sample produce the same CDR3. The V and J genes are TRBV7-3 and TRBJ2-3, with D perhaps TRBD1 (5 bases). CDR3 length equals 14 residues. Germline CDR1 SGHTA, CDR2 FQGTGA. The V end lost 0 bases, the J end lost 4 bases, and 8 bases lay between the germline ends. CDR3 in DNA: TGTGCCAGCAGCTTAACGGGGCGCGCAGATACGCAGTATTTT. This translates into CASSLTGRADTQYF.

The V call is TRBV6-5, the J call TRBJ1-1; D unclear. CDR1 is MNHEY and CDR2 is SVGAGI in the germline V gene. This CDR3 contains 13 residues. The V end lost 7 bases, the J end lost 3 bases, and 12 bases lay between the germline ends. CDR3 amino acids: CASIGQAHTEAFF. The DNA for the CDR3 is TGTGCCAGCATCGGGCAGGCACACACTGAAGCTTTCTTT.

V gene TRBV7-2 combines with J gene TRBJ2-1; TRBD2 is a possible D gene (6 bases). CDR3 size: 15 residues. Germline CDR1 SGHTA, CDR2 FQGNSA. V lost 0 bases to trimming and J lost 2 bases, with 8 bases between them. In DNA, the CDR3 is TGTGCCAGCAGCTTAGCGCGGGATACCTACAATGAGCAGTTCTTC. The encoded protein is CASSLARDTYNEQFF.

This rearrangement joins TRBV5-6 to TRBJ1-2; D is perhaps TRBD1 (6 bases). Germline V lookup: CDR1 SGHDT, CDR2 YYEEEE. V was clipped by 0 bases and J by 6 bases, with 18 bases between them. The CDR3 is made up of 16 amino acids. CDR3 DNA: TGTGCCAGCAGCTTGGCCCAGGGGAGAACTTGGAATGGCTACACCTTC. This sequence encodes CASSLAQGRTWNGYTF.

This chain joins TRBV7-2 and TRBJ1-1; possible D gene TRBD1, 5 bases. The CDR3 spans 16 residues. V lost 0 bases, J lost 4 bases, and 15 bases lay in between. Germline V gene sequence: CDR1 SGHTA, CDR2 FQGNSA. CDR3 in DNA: TGTGCCAGCAGCTTAGCCCCCTTGAGGGGAGGCACTGAAGCTTTCTTT. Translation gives CASSLAPLRGGTEAFF.

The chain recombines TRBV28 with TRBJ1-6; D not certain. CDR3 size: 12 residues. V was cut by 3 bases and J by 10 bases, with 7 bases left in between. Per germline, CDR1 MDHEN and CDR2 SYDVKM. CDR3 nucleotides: TGTGCCAGCAGTTTTGGCGACTCACCCCTCCACTTT. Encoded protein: CASSFGDSPLHF.

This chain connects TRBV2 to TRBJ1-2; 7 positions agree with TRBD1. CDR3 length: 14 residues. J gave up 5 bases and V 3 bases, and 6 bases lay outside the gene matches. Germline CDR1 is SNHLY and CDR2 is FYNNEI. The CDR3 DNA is TGTGCCAGCAGTGATGTGGGACAGATTTATGGCTACACCTTC. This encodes CASSDVGQIYGYTF.

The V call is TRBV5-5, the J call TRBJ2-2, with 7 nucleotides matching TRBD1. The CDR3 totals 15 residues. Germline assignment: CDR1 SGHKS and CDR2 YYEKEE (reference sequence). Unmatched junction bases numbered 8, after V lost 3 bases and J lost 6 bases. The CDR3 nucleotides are TGTGCCAGCAGCTCCGACAGGGTAGGCCCCGGGGAGCTGTTTTTT. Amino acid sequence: CASSSDRVGPGELFF. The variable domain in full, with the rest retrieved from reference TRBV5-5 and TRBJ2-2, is DAGVTQSPTHLIKTRGQQVTLRCSPISGHKSVSWYQQVLGQGPQFIFQYYEKEERGRGNFPDRFSARQFPNYSSELNVNALLLGDSALYLCASSSDRVGPGELFFGEGSRLTVL.

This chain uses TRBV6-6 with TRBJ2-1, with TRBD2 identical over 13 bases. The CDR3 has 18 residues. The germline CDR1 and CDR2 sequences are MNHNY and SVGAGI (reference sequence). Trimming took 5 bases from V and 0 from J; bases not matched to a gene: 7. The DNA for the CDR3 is TGTGCCAGCAGTCGGACTAGCGGGGGCCCAAGCTCCTACAATGAGCAGTTCTTC. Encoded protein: CASSRTSGGPSSYNEQFF.

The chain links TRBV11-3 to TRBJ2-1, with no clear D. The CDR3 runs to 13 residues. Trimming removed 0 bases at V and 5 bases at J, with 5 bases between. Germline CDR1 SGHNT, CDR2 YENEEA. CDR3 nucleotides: TGTGCCAGCAGCTTAGACCAAAACAATGAGCAGTTCTTC. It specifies CASSLDQNNEQFF.

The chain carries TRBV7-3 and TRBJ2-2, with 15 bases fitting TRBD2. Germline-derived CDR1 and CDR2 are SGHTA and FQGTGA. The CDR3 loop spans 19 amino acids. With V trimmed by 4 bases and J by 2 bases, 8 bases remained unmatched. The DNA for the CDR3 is TGTGCCAGCAGCTCATATGGGACTAGCGGGGGGAAAAACACCGGGGAGCTGTTTTTT. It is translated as CASSSYGTSGGKNTGELFF.

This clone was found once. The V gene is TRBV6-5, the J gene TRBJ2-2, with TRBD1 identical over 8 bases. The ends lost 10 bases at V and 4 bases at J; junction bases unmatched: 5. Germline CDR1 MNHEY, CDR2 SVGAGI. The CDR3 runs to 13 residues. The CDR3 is CATGQGGTGELFF. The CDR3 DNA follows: TGTGCCACCGGACAGGGTGGCACCGGGGAGCTGTTTTTT.

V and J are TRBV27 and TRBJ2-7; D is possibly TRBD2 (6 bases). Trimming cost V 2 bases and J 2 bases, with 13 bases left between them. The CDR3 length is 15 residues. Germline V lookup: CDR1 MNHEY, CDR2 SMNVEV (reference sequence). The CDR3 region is CASSLRGGGTYEQYF. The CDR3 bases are TGTGCCAGCAGTTTAAGAGGTGGCGGGACCTACGAGCAGTACTTC.

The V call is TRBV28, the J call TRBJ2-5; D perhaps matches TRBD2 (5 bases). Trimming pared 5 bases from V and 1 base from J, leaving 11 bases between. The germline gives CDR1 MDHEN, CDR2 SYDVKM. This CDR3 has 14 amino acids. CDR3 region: CASSPAGGQETQYF. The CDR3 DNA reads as TGTGCCAGCAGTCCGGCGGGTGGCCAAGAGACCCAGTACTTC.

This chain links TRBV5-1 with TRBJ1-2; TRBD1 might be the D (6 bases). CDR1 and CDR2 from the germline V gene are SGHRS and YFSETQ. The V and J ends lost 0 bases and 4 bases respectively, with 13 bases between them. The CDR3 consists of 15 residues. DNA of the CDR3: TGCGCCAGCAGCTTGGAGGGGGATTCGAGCTATGGCTACACCTTC. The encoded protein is CASSLEGDSSYGYTF.

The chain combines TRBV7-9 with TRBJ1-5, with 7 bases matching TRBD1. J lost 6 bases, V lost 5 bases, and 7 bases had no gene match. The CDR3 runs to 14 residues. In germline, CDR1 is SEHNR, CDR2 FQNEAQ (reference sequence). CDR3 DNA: TGTGCCAGCAGCACCGACAGGGTCGGTCAGCCCCAGCATTTT. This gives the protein CASSTDRVGQPQHF.